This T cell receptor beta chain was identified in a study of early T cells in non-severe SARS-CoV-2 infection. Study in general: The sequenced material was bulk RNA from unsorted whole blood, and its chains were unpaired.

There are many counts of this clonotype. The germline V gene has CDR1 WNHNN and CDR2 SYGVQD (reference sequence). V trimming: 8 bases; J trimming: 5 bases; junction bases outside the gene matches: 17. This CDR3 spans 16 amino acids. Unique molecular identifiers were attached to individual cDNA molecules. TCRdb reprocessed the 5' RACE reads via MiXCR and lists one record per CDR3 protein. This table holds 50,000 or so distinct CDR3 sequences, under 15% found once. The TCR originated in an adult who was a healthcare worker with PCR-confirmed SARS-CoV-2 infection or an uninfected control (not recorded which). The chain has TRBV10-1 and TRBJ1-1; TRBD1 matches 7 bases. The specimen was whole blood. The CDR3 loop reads CASPQCQAGGRTEAFF. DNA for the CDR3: TGCGCCAGCCCCCAGTGCCAGGCAGGGGGAAGGACTGAAGCTTTCTTT.